This record looks at one T cell receptor (beta chain) sequence and its context. The antigen is not known. A much larger clone differs from this one at a single base, so this may be a read error. This specimen comes from a study of molecular identifiers for immune sequencing clone quantification. The CDR3 is made up of 16 amino acids. Looked up from germline, CDR1 is MGHRA and CDR2 is YSYEKL. The J segment lost 8 bases and the V segment lost 3 bases, leaving 12 bases of the junction unmatched. One entry per CDR3 protein, called by TCRdb with MiXCR from the PCR reads. The table has some 65,000 distinct CDR3 sequences, roughly 20% seen once. Based on a CD8+CD4-CCR7+CD45RA+ profile, naive CD8 T cells were sorted. General study findings and limits: Barcodes shared by identical TCR molecules could lead to underestimated sizes of highly expanded clones. Effector cells kept over 97% of their molecules in clones above 20 RNA copies, while naive cells kept under 1% there.

The TCR comes from a human donor in good health. Some libraries in this study had Jurkat cell RNA spiked in. The V gene is TRBV4-1, the J gene TRBJ2-7; 11 nucleotides match TRBD2. The sequenced sample consisted of naive CD8+ T cells from blood, with Jurkat cell RNA spiked in. Subset meaning: FACS-sorted CD8+CD4-CCR7+CD45RA+ naive T cells. The CDR3: CASSQVAGGPRNKQYF. In DNA, the CDR3 is TGCGCCAGCAGCCAGGTAGCGGGAGGGCCTAGGAACAAGCAGTACTTC.